A selection of T cell receptor beta chains follows, all from one sample in a study of blood T cell repertoires in COVID-19. Generated by immunoSEQ multiplex PCR, the TCRdb table keeps only in-frame clones and is missing some. The table records 150,000 to 200,000 clones, 80% to 90% of them present only once. Sequencing used peripheral blood. Every receptor here comes from a man in his 60s with acute or convalescent COVID-19. CDR3s include the opening cysteine and the closing phenylalanine or tryptophan. The D gene is left open where the match is weak. Size is stated for part of the rows, as once, few or many counts, or as a class when the clone is expanded.

TRBV23-1	.	13	.	TRBJ1-2	CASSQSAAGGYTF	TGCGCCAGCAGTCAATCGGCGGCGGGGGGCTACACCTTC
TRBV29-1	.	13	.	TRBJ1-1	CSIKPIVNTEAFF	TGCAGTATTAAACCTATAGTGAACACTGAAGCTTTCTTT
TRBV9	TRBD2	15	once	TRBJ2-1	CASSVELAGGNEQFF	TGTGCCAGCAGCGTAGAACTAGCGGGAGGCAATGAGCAGTTCTTC
TRBV7-9	TRBD1	16	.	TRBJ2-5	CASSSTGQGARETQYF	TGTGCCAGCAGCTCCACGGGCCAGGGGGCTAGAGAGACCCAGTACTTC
TRBV18	.	12	few	TRBJ1-1	CASSHPGGEAFF	TGTGCCAGCTCTCACCCGGGGGGTGAAGCTTTCTTT
TRBV7-3	TRBD1	13	.	TRBJ1-2	CASSGTGDHGYTF	TGTGCCAGCAGCGGGACAGGAGACCATGGCTACACCTTC
TRBV9	.	14	.	TRBJ2-4	CASSVVEGSNIQYF	TGTGCCAGCAGCGTAGTCGAGGGATCAAACATTCAGTACTTC
TRBV28	TRBD1	14	.	TRBJ2-7	CASSFTGGLREQYF	TGTGCCAGCAGTTTCACAGGGGGCCTACGGGAGCAGTACTTC
TRBV7-8	.	14	.	TRBJ2-5	CASSQEQVQETQYF	TGTGCCAGCAGCCAAGAACAGGTCCAAGAGACCCAGTACTTC
TRBV4-1	.	15	.	TRBJ1-2	CASSQGAVTNYGYTF	TGCGCCAGCAGCCAAGGGGCAGTAACTAACTATGGCTACACCTTC
TRBV7-6	.	16	.	TRBJ2-3	CASSLGANPSRDTQYF	TGTGCCAGCAGCTTAGGGGCCAACCCAAGTAGGGATACGCAGTATTTT
TRBV9	.	15	.	TRBJ2-3	CASSVRAGPPDTQYF	TGTGCCAGCAGCGTCAGAGCGGGCCCCCCCGATACGCAGTATTTT
TRBV5-1	TRBD2	17	.	TRBJ2-1	CASRPTPGGSSYNEQFF	TGCGCCAGCAGGCCCACCCCCGGCGGGAGCTCCTACAATGAGCAGTTCTTC
TRBV6-5	TRBD2	15	.	TRBJ2-7	CATRLAGLEAYEQYF	TGTGCCACCAGGCTAGCGGGACTAGAGGCCTACGAGCAGTACTTC
TRBV3-1/TRBV3-2	.	15	.	TRBJ2-7	CASSRPGHPSYEQYF	TGTGCCAGCAGCCGCCCGGGACATCCCTCCTACGAGCAGTACTTC
TRBV10-3	TRBD1	15	.	TRBJ1-1	CAISAPNQGASEAFF	TGTGCCATCAGTGCCCCAAATCAGGGGGCGAGTGAAGCTTTCTTT
TRBV15	.	13	once	TRBJ1-1	CATSQSAGAEAFF	TGTGCCACCAGCCAGTCCGCCGGGGCTGAAGCTTTCTTT
TRBV2	.	13	.	TRBJ1-1	CASSEVMNTEAFF	TGTGCCAGCAGCGAGGTAATGAACACTGAAGCTTTCTTT
TRBV2	TRBD2	15	.	TRBJ2-1	CASSARGRGGNEQFF	TGTGCCAGCAGTGCACGGGGGAGGGGAGGTAATGAGCAGTTCTTC
TRBV5-1	.	15	.	TRBJ1-2	CASSLEGGWGYGYTF	TGCGCCAGCAGCTTGGAAGGGGGATGGGGCTATGGCTACACCTTC
TRBV28	.	10	.	TRBJ1-2	CASRGQGYTF	TGTGCCAGTCGGGGACAAGGCTACACCTTC
TRBV4-2	.	14	.	TRBJ1-1	CASSQDRSNTEAFF	TGTGCCAGCAGCCAAGATCGAAGCAACACTGAAGCTTTCTTT
TRBV7-6	TRBD1	13	.	TRBJ1-5	CASSYDRERPQHF	TGTGCCAGCAGTTACGACAGGGAGCGGCCCCAGCATTTT
TRBV6-1	.	13	once	TRBJ1-4	CASSESSKEKLFF	TGTGCCAGCAGTGAGAGCTCGAAGGAAAAACTGTTTTTT
TRBV5-6	.	13	.	TRBJ1-1	CASSLGRWAEAFF	TGTGCCAGCAGCTTGGGGCGGTGGGCTGAAGCTTTCTTT
TRBV23-1	TRBD2	16	.	TRBJ2-7	CASSPRTRGEAYEQYF	TGCGCCAGCAGTCCCCGGACCCGGGGGGAGGCCTACGAGCAGTACTTC
TRBV5-1	TRBD2	15	once	TRBJ2-3	CASSGVAGPTDTQYF	TGCGCCAGCAGCGGGGTAGCGGGACCCACAGATACGCAGTATTTT